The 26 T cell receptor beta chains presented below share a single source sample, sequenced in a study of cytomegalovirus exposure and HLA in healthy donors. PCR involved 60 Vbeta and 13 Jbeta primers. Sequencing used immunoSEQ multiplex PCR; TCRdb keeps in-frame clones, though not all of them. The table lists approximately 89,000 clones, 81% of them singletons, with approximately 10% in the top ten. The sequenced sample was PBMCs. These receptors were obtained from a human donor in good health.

The CDR3 loop reads CASSVGGGGSYNEQFF. Here the CDR3 DNA reads TGTGCCAGCAGCGTAGGCGGGGGGGGCTCCTACAATGAGCAGTTCTTC. The chain is built from TRBV9 and TRBJ2-1, with 9 bases lining up with TRBD2. The CDR3 extends over 16 amino acids. Losses at the gene ends were 0 bases for V and 0 bases for J; bases not matched to a gene: 1. CDR1 and CDR2 from the germline V gene are SGDLS and YYNGEE.

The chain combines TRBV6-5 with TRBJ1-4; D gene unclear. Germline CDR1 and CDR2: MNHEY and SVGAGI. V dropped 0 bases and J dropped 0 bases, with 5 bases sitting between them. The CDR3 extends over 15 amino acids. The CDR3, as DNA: TGTGCCAGCAGTTACTCCACGGCAACTAATGAAAAACTGTTTTTT. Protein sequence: CASSYSTATNEKLFF.

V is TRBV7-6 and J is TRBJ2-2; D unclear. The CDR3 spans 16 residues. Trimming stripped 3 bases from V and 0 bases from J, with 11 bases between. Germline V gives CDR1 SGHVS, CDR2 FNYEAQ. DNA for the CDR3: TGTGCCAGCAGCTTGGGCAGCACCGCGAACACCGGGGAGCTGTTTTTT. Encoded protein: CASSLGSTANTGELFF.

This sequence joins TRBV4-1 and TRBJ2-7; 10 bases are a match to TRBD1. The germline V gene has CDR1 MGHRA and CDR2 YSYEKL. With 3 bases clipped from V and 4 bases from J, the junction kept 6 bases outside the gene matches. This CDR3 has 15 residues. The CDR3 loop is CASSQRDRGGYEQYF. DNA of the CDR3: TGCGCCAGCAGCCAGAGGGACAGGGGAGGTTACGAGCAGTACTTC.

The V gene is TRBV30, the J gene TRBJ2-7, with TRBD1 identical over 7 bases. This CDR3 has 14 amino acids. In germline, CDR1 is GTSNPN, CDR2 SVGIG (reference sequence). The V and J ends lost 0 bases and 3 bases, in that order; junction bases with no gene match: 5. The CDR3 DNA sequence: TGTGCCTGGAGTGTTGGTGGGACAGACTACGAGCAGTACTTC. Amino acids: CAWSVGGTDYEQYF.

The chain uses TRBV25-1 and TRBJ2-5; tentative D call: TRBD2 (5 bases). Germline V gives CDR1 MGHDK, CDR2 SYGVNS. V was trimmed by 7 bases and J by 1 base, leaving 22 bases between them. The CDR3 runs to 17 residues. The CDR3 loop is CASTEGSKENFQETQYF. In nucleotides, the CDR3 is TGTGCCAGCACCGAGGGAAGCAAAGAAAATTTCCAAGAGACCCAGTACTTC.

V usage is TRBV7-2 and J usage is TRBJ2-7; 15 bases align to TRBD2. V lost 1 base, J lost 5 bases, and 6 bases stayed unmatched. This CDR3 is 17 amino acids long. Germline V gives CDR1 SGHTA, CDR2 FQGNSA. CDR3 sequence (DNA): TGTGCCAGCAGCTTAGTGGGGACTAGCGGGAGGTCCAACGAGCAGTACTTC. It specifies CASSLVGTSGRSNEQYF.

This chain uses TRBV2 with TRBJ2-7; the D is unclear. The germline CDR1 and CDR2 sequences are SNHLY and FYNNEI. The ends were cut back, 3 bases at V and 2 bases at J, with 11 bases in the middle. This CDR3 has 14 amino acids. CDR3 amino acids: CASSEHSTPYEQYF. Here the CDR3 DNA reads TGTGCCAGCAGTGAGCACTCTACCCCCTACGAGCAGTACTTC. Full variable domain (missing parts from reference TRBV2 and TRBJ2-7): EPEVTQTPSHQVTQMGQEVILRCVPISNHLYFYWYRQILGQKVEFLVSFYNNEISEKSEIFDDQFSVERPDGSNFTLKIRSTKLEDSAMYFCASSEHSTPYEQYFGPGTRLTVT.

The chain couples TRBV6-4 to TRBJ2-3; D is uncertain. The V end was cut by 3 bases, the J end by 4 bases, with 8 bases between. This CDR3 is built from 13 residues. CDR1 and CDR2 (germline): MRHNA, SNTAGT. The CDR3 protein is CASSDNRADTQYF. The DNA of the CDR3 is TGTGCCAGCAGTGATAATCGGGCAGATACGCAGTATTTT.

CDR3 region: CASSEPGGVRPQYF. CDR3 DNA sequence: TGTGCCAGCAGTGAACCGGGGGGAGTGCGGCCCCAGTACTTC. The chain carries TRBV6-1 and TRBJ2-5; 7 bases map to TRBD2. Per germline, CDR1 MNHNS and CDR2 SASEGT. The CDR3 contains 14 residues. V lost 2 bases, J lost 9 bases, and 9 bases stayed unmatched.

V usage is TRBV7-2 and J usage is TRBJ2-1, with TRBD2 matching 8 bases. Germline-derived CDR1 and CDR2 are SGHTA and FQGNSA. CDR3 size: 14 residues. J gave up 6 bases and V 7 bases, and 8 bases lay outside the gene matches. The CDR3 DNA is TGTGCCAGCACCCCGGGACTAGGCCTCAATGAGCAGTTCTTC. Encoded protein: CASTPGLGLNEQFF.

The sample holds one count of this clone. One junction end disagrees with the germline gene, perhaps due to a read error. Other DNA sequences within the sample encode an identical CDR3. The CDR3: CASSRTASENIQYF. Here the CDR3 DNA reads TGTGCTAGCAGTAGGACAGCTAGTGAAAACATTCAGTACTTC. The V call is TRBV6-6, the J call TRBJ2-4; the D gene is possibly TRBD1 (6 bases). The CDR3 contains 14 residues. Germline assignment: CDR1 MNHNY and CDR2 SVGAGI (reference sequence).

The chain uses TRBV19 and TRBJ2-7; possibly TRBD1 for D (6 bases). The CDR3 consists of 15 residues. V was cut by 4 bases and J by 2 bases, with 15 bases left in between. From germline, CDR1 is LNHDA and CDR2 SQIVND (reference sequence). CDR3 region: CASSTPQGGAYEQYF. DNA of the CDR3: TGTGCCAGTAGTACACCACAGGGTGGAGCCTACGAGCAGTACTTC.

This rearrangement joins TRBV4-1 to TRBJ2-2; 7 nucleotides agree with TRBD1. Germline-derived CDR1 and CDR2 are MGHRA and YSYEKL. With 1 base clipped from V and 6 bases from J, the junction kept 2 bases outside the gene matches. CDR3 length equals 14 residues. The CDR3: CASSQVGTAGELFF. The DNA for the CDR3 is TGCGCCAGCAGCCAAGTGGGGACAGCCGGGGAGCTGTTTTTT.

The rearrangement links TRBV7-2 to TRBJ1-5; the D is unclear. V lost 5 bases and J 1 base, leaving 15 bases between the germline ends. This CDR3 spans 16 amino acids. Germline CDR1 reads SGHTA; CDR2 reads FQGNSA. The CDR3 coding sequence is TGTGCCAGCAGCCCCTTAGCGGGAGAGAGCAATCAGCCCCAGCATTTT. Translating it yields CASSPLAGESNQPQHF.

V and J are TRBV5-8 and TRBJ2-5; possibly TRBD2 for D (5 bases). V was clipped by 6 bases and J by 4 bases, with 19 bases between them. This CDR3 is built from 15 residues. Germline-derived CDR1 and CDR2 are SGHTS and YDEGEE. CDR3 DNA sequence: TGTGCCAGCACCGCCGGGAAATCGGTTAGAGAGACCCAGTACTTC. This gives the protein CASTAGKSVRETQYF.

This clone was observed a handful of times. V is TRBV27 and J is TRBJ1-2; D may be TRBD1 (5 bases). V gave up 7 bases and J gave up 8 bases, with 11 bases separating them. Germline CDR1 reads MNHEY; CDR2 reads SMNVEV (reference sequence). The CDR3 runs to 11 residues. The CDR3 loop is CASKWGRGYTF. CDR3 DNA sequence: TGTGCCAGCAAGTGGGGGAGGGGCTACACCTTC.

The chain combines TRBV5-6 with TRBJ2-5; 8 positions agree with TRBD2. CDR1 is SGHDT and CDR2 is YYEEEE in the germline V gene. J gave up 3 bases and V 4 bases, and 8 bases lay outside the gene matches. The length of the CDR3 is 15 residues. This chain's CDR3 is CASSPRGGPKETQYF. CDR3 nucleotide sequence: TGTGCCAGCAGCCCGCGCGGGGGGCCGAAAGAGACCCAGTACTTC.

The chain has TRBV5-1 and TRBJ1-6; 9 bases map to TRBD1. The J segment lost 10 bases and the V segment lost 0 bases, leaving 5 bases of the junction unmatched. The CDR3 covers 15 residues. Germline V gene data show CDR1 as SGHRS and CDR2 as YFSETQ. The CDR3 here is CASSLETGGRSPLHF. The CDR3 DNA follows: TGCGCCAGCAGCTTGGAGACAGGGGGAAGATCACCCCTCCACTTT.

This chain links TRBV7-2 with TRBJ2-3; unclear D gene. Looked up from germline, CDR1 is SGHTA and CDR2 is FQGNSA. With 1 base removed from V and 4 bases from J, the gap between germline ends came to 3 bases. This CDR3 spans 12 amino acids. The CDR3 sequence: CASSLVADTQYF. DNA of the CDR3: TGTGCCAGCAGCTTAGTAGCAGATACGCAGTATTTT.

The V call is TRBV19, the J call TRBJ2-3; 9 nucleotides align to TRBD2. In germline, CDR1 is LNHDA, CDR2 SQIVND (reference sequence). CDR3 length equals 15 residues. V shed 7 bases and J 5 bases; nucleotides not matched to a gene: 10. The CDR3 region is CASKRIAGVEDTQYF. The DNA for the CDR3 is TGTGCCAGTAAGAGAATAGCGGGAGTTGAAGATACGCAGTATTTT.

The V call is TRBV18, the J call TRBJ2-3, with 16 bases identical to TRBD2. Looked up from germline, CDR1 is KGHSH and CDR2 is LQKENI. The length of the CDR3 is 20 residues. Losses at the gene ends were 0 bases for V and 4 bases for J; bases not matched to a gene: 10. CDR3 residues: CASSPPTGTSGRAGADTQYF. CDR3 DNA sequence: TGTGCCAGCTCACCACCTACCGGGACTAGCGGGAGGGCCGGGGCAGATACGCAGTATTTT.

The CDR3 here is CATGFSNTGELFF. The CDR3 DNA reads as TGTGCCACAGGCTTTTCGAACACCGGGGAGCTGTTTTTT. The gene calls are TRBV28 and TRBJ2-2; D is unclear. In germline, CDR1 is MDHEN, CDR2 SYDVKM. The CDR3 has 13 residues. V was cut by 10 bases and J by 0 bases, with 9 bases left in between.

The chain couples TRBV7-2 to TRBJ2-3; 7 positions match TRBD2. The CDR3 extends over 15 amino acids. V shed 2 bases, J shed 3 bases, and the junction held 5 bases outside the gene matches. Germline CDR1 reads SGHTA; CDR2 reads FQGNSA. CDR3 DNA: TGTGCCAGCAGCTTAAGGCAGGGAGGGACAGATACGCAGTATTTT. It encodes CASSLRQGGTDTQYF.

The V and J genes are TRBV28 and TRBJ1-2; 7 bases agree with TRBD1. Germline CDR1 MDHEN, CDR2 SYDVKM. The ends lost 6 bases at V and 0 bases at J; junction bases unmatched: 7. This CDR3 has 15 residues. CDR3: CASSPRGTANYGYTF. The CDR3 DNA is TGTGCCAGCAGCCCTCGGGGGACAGCTAACTATGGCTACACCTTC.

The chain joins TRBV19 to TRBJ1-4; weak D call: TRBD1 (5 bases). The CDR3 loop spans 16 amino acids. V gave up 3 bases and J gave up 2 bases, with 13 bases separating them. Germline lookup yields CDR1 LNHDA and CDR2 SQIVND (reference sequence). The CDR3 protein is CASSMPGRDTNEKLFF. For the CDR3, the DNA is TGTGCCAGTAGTATGCCAGGGAGGGACACTAATGAAAAACTGTTTTTT.